This T cell receptor (beta chain) was identified in a study of metastatic and nonmetastatic thyroid tumors. Study information: Malignant and benign thyroid patients had repertoires compared in peripheral blood and tumor or nodule tissue. Study observations and caveats: The study reportedly found significantly higher TCR beta diversity in malignant thyroid tumors than benign nodules, in blood and tumor.

Thyroid surgery was preceded by no treatment in any patient. TCRdb reanalyzed the PCR reads with MiXCR. The sample consists of 40,000 or so clones, 25% to 30% of them appearing once. Germline CDR1 is SEHNR and CDR2 is FQNEAQ (reference sequence). V was clipped by 3 bases and J by 10 bases, with 12 bases between them. The length of the CDR3 is 12 residues. This clone was observed many times. What it recognizes is unknown. The chain carries TRBV7-9 and TRBJ1-1; D not resolved. The sequence was collected from a female donor with papillary thyroid cancer or a benign thyroid nodule (not recorded which). Some clones in this sample may be carry-over from other donors' samples. The source material was blood. The CDR3 bases are TGTGCCAGCAGCTTTACAGAGCACTCAGCTTTCTTT. Translating it yields CASSFTEHSAFF.